This TCR beta chain was sequenced in a study of T-cell memory formation after mild COVID-19. Study summary: For the most part, TCR clusters were specific to one donor.

This clonotype was observed at least ten times. Its antigen is as yet unknown. With 6 bases removed from V and 0 bases from J, the gap between germline ends came to 15 bases. Germline CDR1 reads SNHLY; CDR2 reads FYNNEI. The CDR3 is 15 residues long. TCRdb analysed the 5' RACE reads with MiXCR anew, one entry per CDR3 protein. The sample holds hundreds of thousands of distinct CDR3 sequences; about 17% are singletons and the top ten take approximately 25%. Study observations and caveats: Clones that contracted from day 15 to 85 were balanced CD4/CD8, while later expanders leaned CD4+. Several responding clones turned up in pre-infection memory, indicating that cross-reactive memory may have taken part.

The genes are TRBV2 and TRBJ2-7, with D possibly matching TRBD2 (6 bases). The source is a man between 18 and 29 years old who had mild COVID-19 (a few samples of this study predate the infection). Cell type and time point are not known. Sample: PBMCs or a T cell subset sorted from them (not recorded which). The CDR3 reads CASRRDGGSSYEQYV. The CDR3 DNA follows: TGTGCCAGCAGAAGGGACGGGGGAAGCTCCTACGAGCAGTACGTC.